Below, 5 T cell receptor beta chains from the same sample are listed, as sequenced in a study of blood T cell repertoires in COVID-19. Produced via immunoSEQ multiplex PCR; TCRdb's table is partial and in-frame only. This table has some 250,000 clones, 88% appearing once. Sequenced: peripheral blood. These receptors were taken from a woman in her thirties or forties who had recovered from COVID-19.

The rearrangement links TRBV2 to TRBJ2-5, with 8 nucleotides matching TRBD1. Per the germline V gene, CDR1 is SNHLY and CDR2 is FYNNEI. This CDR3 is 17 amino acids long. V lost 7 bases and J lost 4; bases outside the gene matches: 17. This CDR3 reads CASTLLRAQGARETQYF. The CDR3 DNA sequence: TGTGCCAGCACCCTACTCCGGGCCCAGGGGGCCCGAGAGACCCAGTACTTC.

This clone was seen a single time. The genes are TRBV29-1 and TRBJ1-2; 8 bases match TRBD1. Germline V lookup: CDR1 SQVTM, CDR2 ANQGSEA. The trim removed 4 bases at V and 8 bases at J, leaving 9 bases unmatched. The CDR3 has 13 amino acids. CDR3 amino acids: CSVGTGNGYGYTF. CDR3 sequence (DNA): TGCAGCGTTGGGACAGGGAACGGGTACGGCTACACCTTC. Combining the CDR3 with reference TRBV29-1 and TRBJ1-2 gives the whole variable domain SAVISQKPSRDICQRGTSLTIQCQVDSQVTMMFWYRQQPGQSLTLIATANQGSEATYESGFVIDKFPISRPNLTFSTLTVSNMSPEDSSIYLCSVGTGNGYGYTFGSGTRLTVV.

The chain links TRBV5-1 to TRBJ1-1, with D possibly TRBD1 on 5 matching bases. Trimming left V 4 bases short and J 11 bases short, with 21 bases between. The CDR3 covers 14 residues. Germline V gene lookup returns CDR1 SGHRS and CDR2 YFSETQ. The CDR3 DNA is TGCGCCAGCAGCCCTCCTGGGGGGGTCGCTAGCGCTTTCTTT. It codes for CASSPPGGVASAFF. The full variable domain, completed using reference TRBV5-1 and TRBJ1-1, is KAGVTQTPRYLIKTRGQQVTLSCSPISGHRSVSWYQQTPGQGLQFLFEYFSETQRNKGNFPGRFSGRQFSNSRSEMNVSTLELGDSALYLCASSPPGGVASAFFGQGTRLTVV.

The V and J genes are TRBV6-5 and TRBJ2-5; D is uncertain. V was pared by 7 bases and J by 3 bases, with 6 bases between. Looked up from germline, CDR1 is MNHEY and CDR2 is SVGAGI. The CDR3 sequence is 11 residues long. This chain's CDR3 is CASKQEETQYF. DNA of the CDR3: TGTGCCAGCAAGCAAGAAGAGACCCAGTACTTC.

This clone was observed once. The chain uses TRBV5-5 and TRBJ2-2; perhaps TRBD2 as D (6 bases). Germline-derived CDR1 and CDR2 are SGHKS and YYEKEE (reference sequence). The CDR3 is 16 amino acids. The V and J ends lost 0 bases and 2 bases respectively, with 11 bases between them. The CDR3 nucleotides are TGTGCCAGCAGCTTGGCCGGAGGGGACAACACCGGGGAGCTGTTTTTT. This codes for CASSLAGGDNTGELFF.